A single sample gave rise to the 30 T cell receptor beta chains below, sequenced in a study of breast tumors, draining lymph nodes, adjacent tissues. TCRdb itself ran the multiplex PCR reads through MiXCR, one entry per CDR3 protein. Among 50,000 to 55,000 distinct CDR3 sequences listed, around 40% were seen once. Input material: breast tumor tissue. The source is a female donor with breast cancer. Some clones in this sample may be carry-over from other donors' samples.

The chain has TRBV11-2 and TRBJ1-3; D ambiguous. Germline V gene sequence: CDR1 SGHAT, CDR2 FQNNGV. The length of the CDR3 is 10 residues. The ends were cut back, 5 bases at V and 8 bases at J, with 4 bases in the middle. CDR3 residues: CASSRDTIYF. The DNA for the CDR3 is TGTGCCAGCAGCCGAGACACCATATATTTT.

This clonotype was recorded at least ten times. V gene TRBV5-1 combines with J gene TRBJ2-1; D possibly corresponds to TRBD2 (6 bases). In germline, CDR1 is SGHRS, CDR2 YFSETQ. The CDR3 is 17 amino acids. The V gene lost 5 bases and the J gene lost 2 bases, with 20 bases spanning the gap. CDR3 nucleotides: TGCGCCAGCAGAGGGGAGGTTGGGCAATCGGCCTACAATGAGCAGTTCTTC. Its translation: CASRGEVGQSAYNEQFF.

This clonotype was recorded at least ten times. A read error may explain this, as a much larger clone is one base away. The rearrangement uses TRBV5-6 and TRBJ2-3, with TRBD2 identical over 7 bases. The CDR3 totals 14 residues. The germline CDR1 and CDR2 sequences are SGHDT and YYEEEE. The CDR3 nucleotides are TGTGCCAGCACAAGGCGGGGGAACACAGATACGCAGTGTTTT. Protein product: CASTRRGNTDTQCF.

In this sample, this clonotype turned up many times. This chain links TRBV5-1 with TRBJ2-3; no firm D call. The CDR3 is made up of 15 amino acids. Trimming stripped 0 bases from V and 4 bases from J, with 12 bases between. In germline, CDR1 is SGHRS, CDR2 YFSETQ. The CDR3 protein is CASSLASGFADTQYF. CDR3 nucleotides: TGCGCCAGCAGCTTGGCCTCGGGTTTTGCAGATACGCAGTATTTT.

This clonotype was recorded at least ten times. The gene calls are TRBV7-3 and TRBJ1-6; D might be TRBD1 (5 bases). The CDR3 is 15 residues long. Germline CDR1 and CDR2: SGHTA and FQGTGA. The V gene lost 1 base and the J gene lost 7 bases, with 11 bases spanning the gap. CDR3 DNA: TGTGCCAGCAGCTTAAGTCGTCAGGGAAATTCACCCCTCCACTTT. As protein: CASSLSRQGNSPLHF.

This clonotype was recorded at least ten times. This may be a read error: a much more frequent sequence differs by one nucleotide. This rearrangement joins TRBV11-2 to TRBJ2-7, with D maybe TRBD2 (5 bases). The CDR3 runs to 13 residues. The germline gives CDR1 SGHAT, CDR2 FQNNGV. CDR3: CASSSSGSSEQYF. The CDR3 nucleotides are TGTGCCAGCAGCTCGTCGGGGTCCTCCGAGCAGTACTTC.

This clonotype occurred many times. The chain has TRBV6-5 and TRBJ1-4; perhaps TRBD1 as D (6 bases). The CDR3 has 14 residues. V was shortened by 11 bases and J by 0 bases, with 13 bases between the two germline ends. Germline CDR1 MNHEY, CDR2 SVGAGI. The CDR3 DNA is TGTGCCCTCCGAGGGGGTGCAACTAATGAAAAACTGTTTTTT. It encodes CALRGGATNEKLFF.

The J gene is TRBJ2-3, the V gene TRBV7-9; tentative D call: TRBD1 (5 bases). The J call may be faulty, since TRBJ1-5 better matches the DNA end. This CDR3 has 15 residues. The germline V gene encodes CDR1 SEHNR and CDR2 FQNEAQ (reference sequence). DNA of the CDR3: TGTGCCAGCAGTCAGGGACTGGGGGAAGCAGGGTCGCAGCATTTT. Its protein product is CASSQGLGEAGSQHF.

This clonotype was detected many times. This clone may be a read error of a much larger clone one base away. V and J are TRBV5-8 and TRBJ2-7, with D unclear. The CDR3 has 12 amino acids. Looked up from germline, CDR1 is SGHTS and CDR2 is YDEGEE. Between the trimmed V and J ends, which lost 4 bases and 6 bases, there was a span of 11 bases. CDR3 sequence: CASSTTRSEQYF. CDR3 sequence (DNA): TGTGCCAGCAGCACGACACGATCCGAGCAGTACTTC. The full variable domain, with the rest looked up from reference TRBV5-8 and TRBJ2-7, is EAGVTQSPTHLIKTRGQQATLRCSPISGHTSVYWYQQALGLGLQFLLWYDEGEERNRGNFPPRFSGRQFPNYSSELNVNALELEDSALYLCASSTTRSEQYFGPGTRLTVT.

This clonotype was counted ten times or more. The chain links TRBV7-3 to TRBJ1-6, with 8 bases lining up with TRBD1. Losses at the gene ends were 4 bases for V and 10 bases for J; bases not matched to a gene: 6. The CDR3 spans 14 residues. CDR1 is SGHTA and CDR2 is FQGTGA in the germline V gene. This chain's CDR3 is CASSSRGQGSPLHF. Written as DNA, the CDR3 is TGTGCCAGCAGCTCGCGTGGACAGGGCTCACCCCTCCACTTT.

Worth noting for this clonotype: One junction end does not reproduce the germline sequence, and a read error may be involved. The chain recombines TRBV10-3 with TRBJ1-5; unclear D gene. This CDR3 is 13 amino acids long. CDR1 and CDR2 from the germline V gene are ENHRY and SYGVKD. CDR3 coding DNA: TGTGCCATCAGTTCCCGGACGGATCAGTCCCAGCATTTT. This translates into CAISSRTDQSQHF.

This clonotype showed up just a few times. This may stem from a read error, because a much larger clone lies one nucleotide away. The chain combines TRBV5-1 with TRBJ2-5; D not resolved. The CDR3 loop spans 14 amino acids. V lost 5 bases, J lost 8 bases, and 19 bases lay in between. Germline assignment: CDR1 SGHRS and CDR2 YFSETQ. The CDR3 bases are TGCGCCAGCAGTCCAGATCGGGCTCAGGACACCCAGTACTTC. Its translation is CASSPDRAQDTQYF.

This clonotype was recorded many times. The V call is TRBV12-3 or TRBV12-4, the J call TRBJ2-5; TRBD1 is a possible D gene (5 bases). The CDR3 is made up of 15 amino acids. Trimming took off 6 bases at V and 3 bases at J, with 17 bases between the two ends. The CDR3 DNA follows: TGTGCCAGCAGAGATGACTGGGGCTTAGAAGAGACCCAGTACTTC. It is translated as CASRDDWGLEETQYF.

This clonotype occurred many times. The V gene is TRBV5-6, the J gene TRBJ2-7; 8 bases line up with TRBD2. After removal of 1 base from V and 0 bases from J, the junction contained 6 bases not matched to a gene. There are 16 residues in the CDR3. CDR1 and CDR2 (germline): SGHDT, YYEEEE. CDR3 in DNA: TGTGCCAGCAGCTTGTTGCCTAGCGGGTTCTCCTACGAGCAGTACTTC. Translating it yields CASSLLPSGFSYEQYF.

The sample holds many counts of this clonotype. This chain links TRBV30 with TRBJ1-5, with unresolved D. The CDR3 sequence is 12 residues long. The V gene lost 1 base and the J gene lost 3 bases, with 4 bases spanning the gap. Germline CDR1 is GTSNPN and CDR2 is SVGIG (reference sequence). For the CDR3, the DNA is TGTGCCTGGAGTGAACTCAATCAGCCCCAGCATTTT. This translates into CAWSELNQPQHF.

This clonotype was recorded at least ten times. This chain uses TRBV9 with TRBJ2-7; 7 bases match TRBD2. The CDR3 consists of 16 residues. The germline V gene has CDR1 SGDLS and CDR2 YYNGEE. With 0 bases clipped from V and 3 bases from J, the junction kept 9 bases outside the gene matches. Written as DNA, the CDR3 is TGTGCCAGCAGCGTAGGCTGGCTAGCGGATATCTACGAGCAGTACTTC. Its protein product is CASSVGWLADIYEQYF.

This clonotype showed up many times. V and J are TRBV20-1 and TRBJ2-1, with D possibly matching TRBD2 (5 bases). The CDR3 loop spans 16 amino acids. V dropped 0 bases and J dropped 8 bases, with 20 bases sitting between them. CDR1 is DFQATT, CDR2 SNEGSKA, per germline (reference sequence). The CDR3 nucleotides are TGCAGTGCTAGAGATTATAAGCGGTTGAATTGGGATGAGCAGTTCTTC. Its translation: CSARDYKRLNWDEQFF.

At least ten counts were recorded for this clonotype. The chain couples TRBV2 to TRBJ2-1; TRBD1 might be the D (5 bases). Trimming removed 7 bases from V and 4 bases from J, with 11 bases in between. CDR3 length equals 13 residues. Germline CDR1 is SNHLY and CDR2 is FYNNEI. The CDR3 sequence is CASTVGQYNEQFF. CDR3 nucleotide sequence: TGTGCCAGCACTGTGGGGCAGTACAATGAGCAGTTCTTC.

This clonotype was found many times. This chain connects TRBV27 to TRBJ1-5; 8 bases are a match to TRBD1. Germline trimming cut 6 bases from V and 5 bases from J; bases unmatched to any gene: 18. Germline CDR1 MNHEY, CDR2 SMNVEV (reference sequence). This CDR3 is built from 18 residues. The CDR3 spells CASSADRGEGAWDQPQHF. CDR3 nucleotides: TGTGCCAGCAGCGCCGACAGGGGTGAGGGAGCGTGGGATCAGCCCCAGCATTTT.

For this clonotype: The junction departs from the called germline gene at one end, perhaps through a read error. CDR3 region: CGVGKQVNTEAFF. The CDR3 nucleotides are TGCGGCGTTGGGAAGCAGGTAAACACTGAAGCTTTCTTT. V and J are TRBV29-1 and TRBJ1-1; D not resolved. Germline V gives CDR1 SQVTM, CDR2 ANQGSEA. This CDR3 spans 13 amino acids.

Only a few counts were recorded for this clonotype. The chain carries TRBV20-1 and TRBJ2-3; 11 bases map to TRBD2. CDR1 is DFQATT and CDR2 is SNEGSKA in the germline V gene (reference sequence). The junction had 5 bases not matched to a gene; V was cut back by 3 bases and J by 6 bases. This CDR3 has 14 residues. This chain's CDR3 is CSARGTSGRDTQYF. The CDR3 nucleotides read TGCAGTGCTAGGGGGACTAGCGGCCGTGATACGCAGTATTTT.

This clonotype was seen at least ten times. The chain couples TRBV20-1 to TRBJ1-5; perhaps TRBD1 as D (5 bases). Trimming pared 6 bases from V and 5 bases from J, leaving 17 bases between. The CDR3 contains 14 residues. The germline V gene has CDR1 DFQATT and CDR2 SNEGSKA (reference sequence). CDR3 coding DNA: TGCAGTGCCAAGGGTCCGGGGGTCGATCAGCCCCAGCATTTT. This encodes CSAKGPGVDQPQHF.

This clonotype has just one count. It is likely a read error, because the conserved phenylalanine at the end of the CDR3 is missing. The V call is TRBV19, the J call TRBJ1-6; possible D gene TRBD1, 5 bases. Per the germline V gene, CDR1 is LNHDA and CDR2 is SQIVND (reference sequence). The V gene lost 8 bases and the J gene lost 10 bases, with 21 bases spanning the gap. The CDR3 spans 15 residues. CDR3 region: CASRETGPSSSPLHY. DNA of the CDR3: TGTGCCAGTCGAGAAACGGGACCGTCCTCGTCACCCCTCCACTAT.

Details on this clonotype: At one of its ends the junction is not consistent with the germline gene, which may arise from a read error. This sequence joins TRBV10-3 and TRBJ1-6, with D perhaps TRBD1 (6 bases). From germline, CDR1 is ENHRY and CDR2 SYGVKD. The CDR3 is 14 residues long. The CDR3 region has the DNA TGCGCCATCAGGGAACAGGGCGGGAATACACCCCTCCATTTT. Translation: CAIREQGGNTPLHF.

This clonotype was recorded only once. This chain links TRBV5-1 with TRBJ2-3, with 7 bases matching TRBD2. The CDR3 covers 14 residues. Germline values: CDR1 SGHRS, CDR2 YFSETQ. The junction had 6 bases not matched to a gene; V was cut back by 6 bases and J by 2 bases. The CDR3 nucleotides read TGCGCCAGCAAAATAAGCGGGACCACAGATACGCAGTATTTT. The encoded protein is CASKISGTTDTQYF.

This clonotype appeared a few times. This chain joins TRBV5-4 and TRBJ1-5; a possible D gene is TRBD1 (5 bases). CDR1 SGHNT and CDR2 YYREEE come from the germline V gene (reference sequence). This CDR3 is 14 amino acids long. Trimming pared 5 bases from V and 4 bases from J, leaving 13 bases between. The DNA for the CDR3 is TGTGCCAGCAGGGCGGGACTGAATAATCAGCCCCAGCATTTT. It codes for CASRAGLNNQPQHF.

This clonotype came up many times. The chain has TRBV7-9 and TRBJ2-5; a possible D gene is TRBD1 (5 bases). V lost 5 bases and J lost 5, with 12 bases in between. Looked up from germline, CDR1 is SEHNR and CDR2 is FQNEAQ (reference sequence). The CDR3 extends over 13 amino acids. In nucleotides, the CDR3 is TGTGCCAGCAGCAGTCAGGGATGGGAGACCCAGTACTTC. This encodes CASSSQGWETQYF.

DNA for the CDR3: TGTGCCAGCGTCTGGGCAGATACGCAGTATTTT. It is translated as CASVWADTQYF. The rearrangement links TRBV25-1 to TRBJ2-3; D ambiguous. The CDR3 spans 11 residues. Trimming removed 8 bases at V and 4 bases at J, with 7 bases between. The germline V gene has CDR1 MGHDK and CDR2 SYGVNS. The whole variable domain, filled in from reference TRBV25-1 and TRBJ2-3, reads EADIYQTPRYLVIGTGKKITLECSQTMGHDKMYWYQQDPGMELHLIHYSYGVNSTEKGDLSSESTVSRIRTEHFPLTLESARPSHTSQYLCASVWADTQYFGPGTRLTVL.

On this clonotype: One junction end does not reproduce the germline sequence, and a read error may be involved. Here the CDR3 reads CASSSTSSPGSTIYF. The CDR3 DNA reads as TGTGCCAGCAGTTCGACTTCCAGCCCTGGAAGCACCATATATTTT. The rearrangement joins TRBV12-3 or TRBV12-4 to TRBJ1-3, with D hard to call. There are 15 residues in the CDR3.

The genes are TRBV20-1 and TRBJ2-2; 9 bases match TRBD2. Germline V gene lookup returns CDR1 DFQATT and CDR2 SNEGSKA (reference sequence). The V and J ends lost 6 bases and 5 bases, in that order; junction bases with no gene match: 10. The CDR3 runs to 15 residues. The CDR3 sequence is CSARKRGAGTGELFF. The CDR3, as DNA: TGCAGTGCACGGAAGCGGGGGGCGGGTACCGGGGAGCTGTTTTTT.